Described below is a single TCR beta chain sequence and its context. Its specificity is unknown. This sample was taken from a study of cytomegalovirus exposure and HLA in healthy donors. Study findings and constraints: There were approximately 150 TCR beta chains listed as cytomegalovirus-associated.

CDR1 SGHRS and CDR2 YFSETQ come from the germline V gene. V dropped 2 bases and J dropped 4; count of bases not matched to a gene: 6. The CDR3 runs to 15 residues. The PCR ran on 60 Vbeta and 13 Jbeta primers. Only in-frame clones appear in the TCRdb table, and some are missing; sequencing was by immunoSEQ multiplex PCR. The table lists over 100,000 clones, with more than 3% in the top ten. The chain links TRBV5-1 to TRBJ2-7, with 10 bases that match TRBD1. The sequence came from a man aged 25 to 40 in good health and CMV-seronegative. Sequences were obtained from PBMCs. The CDR3 coding sequence is TGCGCCAGCAGCTTCGGACAGGGGGGGACTTACGAGCAGTACTTC. This translates into CASSFGQGGTYEQYF.